What follows are 12 T cell receptor beta chains derived from one specimen sequenced in a study of blood T cell repertoires in COVID-19 (dated by TCRdb to the early 2020s). The library was generated by the immunoSEQ multiplex PCR assay. TCRdb provides this immuneACCESS table in a form limited to in-frame rearrangements. Some clones are lacking; in checked studies, under half of them reflect an unresolved V gene, and why the rest are absent is not known. The sample records about 130,000 clones, more than 70% of which are singletons. Around 4.7% of the sample is taken by the ten largest. Sequenced input: peripheral blood. The origin of the receptors is a human donor in a cohort sampled during active COVID-19.

The CDR3 nucleotides are TGCGCCAGCAGCCAAGTCTGGGGGGGGAGCACAGATACGCAGTATTTT. Its translation is CASSQVWGGSTDTQYF. The V and J genes are TRBV4-1 and TRBJ2-3, with 7 nucleotides matching TRBD2. Germline CDR1 and CDR2: MGHRA and YSYEKL. V shed 1 base, J shed 0 bases, and the junction held 4 bases outside the gene matches. This CDR3 has 16 residues.

The V gene is TRBV4-3, the J gene TRBJ2-5; 7 bases are shared with TRBD2. This CDR3 has 16 residues. V gave up 4 bases and J gave up 2 bases; unmatched junction bases: 10. The V gene's germline CDR1 is LGHNA and CDR2 YSLEER. The CDR3 sequence is CASSPTGVGGQETQYF. CDR3 coding DNA: TGCGCCAGCAGCCCAACAGGTGTGGGGGGGCAAGAGACCCAGTACTTC.

The chain has TRBV21-1 and TRBJ1-5; the table gives TRBD1 as D, unverified against the DNA. TRBV21-1 is an annotated pseudogene. CDR3 length: 15 residues. CDR3 DNA: TGTGCCAGCAGCTTTACGGACAGGGTCAACCAGCCCCAGCATTTT. This gives the protein CASSFTDRVNQPQHF.

V is TRBV6-1 and J is TRBJ2-5; D is undetermined. V lost 2 bases, J lost 5 bases, and 6 bases lay in between. The CDR3 is 12 amino acids. Germline lookup yields CDR1 MNHNS and CDR2 SASEGT. The CDR3 DNA sequence: TGTGCCAGCAGTGAACCCCTGGAGACCCAGTACTTC. Its protein product is CASSEPLETQYF.

The genes are TRBV9 and TRBJ2-7; TRBD2 matches 9 bases. This CDR3 spans 14 amino acids. Unmatched junction bases numbered 7, after V lost 4 bases and J lost 5 bases. The germline V gene has CDR1 SGDLS and CDR2 YYNGEE. CDR3 region: CASSPGLAWDEQYF. In DNA form, the CDR3 reads TGTGCCAGCAGCCCAGGACTAGCGTGGGACGAGCAGTACTTC.

The J gene is TRBJ2-3, the V gene TRBV5-1; TRBD2 is a possible D gene (5 bases). V gave up 7 bases and J gave up 0 bases, with 15 bases separating them. The CDR3 contains 15 residues. The germline gives CDR1 SGHRS, CDR2 YFSETQ. The DNA of the CDR3 is TGCGCCAGCGCCGACTTGAGGGCTAGCACAGATACGCAGTATTTT. It is translated as CASADLRASTDTQYF.

This chain connects TRBV19 to TRBJ2-4, with a weak D call TRBD2 (7 bases). This CDR3 has 14 residues. Germline lookup yields CDR1 LNHDA and CDR2 SQIVND (reference sequence). The V and J ends lost 3 bases and 9 bases respectively, with 15 bases between them. In DNA, the CDR3 is TGTGCCAGTAGTATTGGGGGGGCGGATTTCATTCAGTACTTC. Its protein is CASSIGGADFIQYF.

The gene calls are TRBV4-1 and TRBJ1-5, with D perhaps matching TRBD1 (5 bases). Between the trimmed V and J ends, which lost 5 bases and 1 base, there was a span of 12 bases. The CDR3 extends over 15 amino acids. In germline, CDR1 is MGHRA, CDR2 YSYEKL. DNA of the CDR3: TGCGCCAGCAGCTGGGGGGGGGAGAGCAATCAGCCCCAGCATTTT. As protein: CASSWGGESNQPQHF.

The chain links TRBV27 to TRBJ2-1; TRBD2 is a possible D gene (6 bases). Looked up from germline, CDR1 is MNHEY and CDR2 is SMNVEV (reference sequence). The V gene lost 5 bases and the J gene lost 7 bases, with 21 bases spanning the gap. This CDR3 has 16 amino acids. CDR3 amino acids: CASSRPSALSGNEQFF. CDR3 bases: TGTGCCAGCAGTCGCCCTAGCGCTCTTAGTGGGAATGAGCAGTTCTTC.

The V gene is TRBV4-3, the J gene TRBJ2-2; maybe TRBD2 (6 bases). Trimming left V 3 bases short and J 8 bases short, with 16 bases between. Germline V CDR1 and CDR2: LGHNA, YSLEER. This CDR3 contains 15 residues. The CDR3 DNA follows: TGCGCCAGCAGCCAGTACAGGTTCGGGGGTGGGGAGCTGTTTTTT. The encoded protein is CASSQYRFGGGELFF.

This clone was observed a few times. Here the CDR3 reads CASSPGVTTNQPQHF. The DNA for the CDR3 is TGTGCCAGCAGTCCAGGGGTTACAACAAATCAGCCCCAGCATTTT. The gene calls are TRBV6-5 and TRBJ1-5; D is perhaps TRBD1 (6 bases). Trimming cost V 5 bases and J 4 bases, with 15 bases left between them. The CDR3 length is 15 residues. Germline V gene lookup returns CDR1 MNHEY and CDR2 SVGAGI.

The gene calls are TRBV7-2 and TRBJ2-2; TRBD2 agrees at 8 bases. There are 16 residues in the CDR3. From germline, CDR1 is SGHTA and CDR2 FQGNSA. V lost 4 bases to trimming and J lost 1 base; unmatched junction nucleotides: 5. CDR3 in DNA: TGTGCCAGCAGCTCAGAACTAGCGGTGAACACCGGGGAGCTGTTTTTT. Its translation: CASSSELAVNTGELFF.